These 3 T cell receptor beta chains came from one sample sequenced in a study of blood T cell repertoires in COVID-19. Produced via immunoSEQ multiplex PCR; TCRdb's table is partial and in-frame only. In the table there are nearly 110,000 clones, 70% to 85% of which are singletons. Sequencing input: peripheral blood. The origin of the receptors is a woman aged 55 to 70 with acute or convalescent COVID-19.

The gene calls are TRBV2 and TRBJ1-1; D is ambiguous. V dropped 6 bases and J dropped 5 bases, with 13 bases sitting between them. CDR1 SNHLY and CDR2 FYNNEI come from the germline V gene. CDR3 length: 13 residues. The CDR3 region is CASRLTGKTEAFF. The CDR3 coding sequence is TGTGCCAGCAGGTTAACGGGGAAGACTGAAGCTTTCTTT.

This chain links TRBV9 with TRBJ2-3; 14 nucleotides match TRBD2. V lost 0 bases, J lost 3 bases, and 0 bases stayed unmatched. Germline lookup yields CDR1 SGDLS and CDR2 YYNGEE. The CDR3 has 16 residues. CDR3 sequence: CASSVGLAGGTDTQYF. As DNA, the CDR3 is TGTGCCAGCAGCGTAGGACTAGCGGGAGGGACAGATACGCAGTATTTT. The full variable domain, its missing parts supplied by reference TRBV9 and TRBJ2-3, is DSGVTQTPKHLITATGQRVTLRCSPRSGDLSVYWYQQSLDQGLQFLIQYYNGEERAKGNILERFSAQQFPDLHSELNLSSLELGDSALYFCASSVGLAGGTDTQYFGPGTRLTVL.

This chain uses TRBV5-1 with TRBJ1-1; D perhaps matches TRBD1 (5 bases). V shed 10 bases and J shed 5 bases, with 21 bases lying between them. Germline CDR1 reads SGHRS; CDR2 reads YFSETQ. The CDR3 runs 14 residues. The CDR3 protein is CAGRPRPGKTEAFF. Here the CDR3 DNA reads TGCGCCGGCCGCCCTCGGCCAGGGAAAACTGAAGCTTTCTTT.